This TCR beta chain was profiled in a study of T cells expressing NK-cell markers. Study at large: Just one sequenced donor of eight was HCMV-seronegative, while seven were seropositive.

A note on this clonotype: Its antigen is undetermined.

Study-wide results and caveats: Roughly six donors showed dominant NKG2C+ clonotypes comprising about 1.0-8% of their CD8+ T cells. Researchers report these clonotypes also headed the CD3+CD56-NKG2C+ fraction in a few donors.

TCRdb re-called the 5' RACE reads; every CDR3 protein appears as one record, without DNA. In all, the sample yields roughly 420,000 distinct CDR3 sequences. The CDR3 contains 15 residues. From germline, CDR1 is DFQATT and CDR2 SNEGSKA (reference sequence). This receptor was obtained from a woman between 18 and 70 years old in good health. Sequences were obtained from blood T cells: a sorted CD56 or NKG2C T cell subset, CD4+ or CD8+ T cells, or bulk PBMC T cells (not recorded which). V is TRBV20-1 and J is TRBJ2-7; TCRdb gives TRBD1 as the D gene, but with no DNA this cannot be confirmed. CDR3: CSALEGRDITYEQYF.